This entry lists 10 T cell receptor beta chains sequenced from one sample in a study of T cell responses to AZD1222 COVID-19 vaccine (dated by TCRdb to about 2021). Receptors were amplified or captured by the immunoSEQ multiplex PCR assay. In TCRdb, the immuneACCESS table is reduced to in-frame sequences with V and J assigned. These tables do not hold every clone; where another copy was compared, an unresolved V gene accounts for under half, and the others remain unexplained. This sample is represented by about 100,000 clones; around nine tenths of them were singletons. The ten largest clones take up about 15% of the sample. Sample time point, as interpreted from the label and publication: baseline before first vaccination. The material was peripheral blood, obtained on day 0 of AZD1222 vaccination. The receptors derive from an adult in good health.

V and J are TRBV29-1 and TRBJ2-7; D unresolved. Germline values: CDR1 SQVTM, CDR2 ANQGSEA. V gave up 3 bases and J gave up 7 bases, with 13 bases separating them. CDR3 length: 12 residues. CDR3: CSVDGPLGEQYF. CDR3 nucleotide sequence: TGCAGCGTTGATGGGCCCTTAGGGGAGCAGTACTTC.

This chain uses TRBV18 with TRBJ1-1; D call uncertain. This CDR3 is 15 amino acids long. The germline gives CDR1 KGHSH, CDR2 LQKENI. The V end lost 3 bases, the J end lost 1 base, and 12 bases lay between the germline ends. The CDR3 DNA sequence: TGTGCCAGCTCACCGCTCGCAACAGCGAACACTGAAGCTTTCTTT. Its translation: CASSPLATANTEAFF.

The genes are TRBV10-3 and TRBJ2-7; possible D gene TRBD1, 6 bases. Trimming took 4 bases from V and 1 from J, leaving 14 bases between them. CDR3 length: 15 amino acids. Germline V gene lookup returns CDR1 ENHRY and CDR2 SYGVKD. CDR3 sequence reads: CAISGGTSSSYEQYF. As DNA, the CDR3 is TGTGCCATCAGTGGTGGGACATCATCATCCTACGAGCAGTACTTC.

V and J are TRBV24-1 and TRBJ1-2, with D possibly matching TRBD1 (6 bases). Trimming took 1 base from V and 5 from J, leaving 10 bases between them. The CDR3 sequence is 14 residues long. Germline lookup yields CDR1 KGHDR and CDR2 SFDVKD. The CDR3 DNA sequence: TGTGCCACCAGTGATTTTGCTAGGGGGTATGGCTACACCTTC. Amino acid sequence: CATSDFARGYGYTF.

The chain employs TRBV24-1 and TRBJ2-6, with a possible D match to TRBD2 (6 bases). The CDR3 is 17 residues long. Germline CDR1 is KGHDR and CDR2 is SFDVKD. V was cut by 6 bases and J by 4 bases, with 18 bases left in between. CDR3 amino acids: CATSPAGRPVGANVLTF. The CDR3 DNA follows: TGTGCCACCAGTCCAGCGGGCCGTCCTGTAGGGGCCAACGTCCTGACTTTC.

The CDR3 loop is CASSLRQGNTEAFF. The CDR3 DNA follows: TGCGCCAGCAGCTTGAGACAGGGGAACACTGAAGCTTTCTTT. The genes are TRBV5-1 and TRBJ1-1; 7 nucleotides match TRBD1. The CDR3 has 14 residues. V trimming: 1 base; J trimming: 1 base; junction bases outside the gene matches: 1. Germline-derived CDR1 and CDR2 are SGHRS and YFSETQ.

The chain carries TRBV30 and TRBJ1-4; D is unclear. This CDR3 has 11 residues. Deletions cut 4 bases from V and 8 bases from J, with 8 bases between. Per germline, CDR1 GTSNPN and CDR2 SVGIG (reference sequence). CDR3 amino acids: CAWTGGEKLFF. CDR3 sequence (DNA): TGTGCCTGGACGGGCGGAGAAAAACTGTTTTTT. Variable domain in full (rest from reference TRBV30 and TRBJ1-4): SQTIHQWPATLVQPVGSPLSLECTVEGTSNPNLYWYRQAAGRGLQLLFYSVGIGQISSEVPQNLSASRPQDRQFILSSKKLLLSDSGFYLCAWTGGEKLFFGSGTQLSVL.

In this sample, this clone turned up once. The J gene is TRBJ1-2, the V gene TRBV3-1 (or the pseudogene TRBV3-2), with D unclear. Trimming removed 3 bases from V and 1 base from J, with 12 bases in between. Germline CDR1 LGHDT, CDR2 YNNKEL (reference sequence). This CDR3 spans 15 amino acids. In nucleotides, the CDR3 is TGTGCCAGCAGCCACGTTTTAGGGAATAACTATGGCTACACCTTC. It codes for CASSHVLGNNYGYTF.

CDR3 bases: TGTGCCAGTAGTGTGGGACAGGGTAATTCACCCCTCCACTTT. The encoded protein is CASSVGQGNSPLHF. This rearrangement joins TRBV19 to TRBJ1-6; 9 bases agree with TRBD1. Looked up from germline, CDR1 is LNHDA and CDR2 is SQIVND (reference sequence). V shed 5 bases and J 6 bases; nucleotides not matched to a gene: 2. CDR3 length equals 14 residues. The whole variable domain, remainder taken from reference TRBV19 and TRBJ1-6, is DGGITQSPKYLFRKEGQNVTLSCEQNLNHDAMYWYRQDPGQGLRLIYYSQIVNDFQKGDIAEGYSVSREKKESFPLTVTSAQKNPTAFYLCASSVGQGNSPLHFGNGTRLTVT.

This CDR3 reads CASSPTGTGYNSPLHF. The CDR3 DNA is TGTGCCAGCAGCCCTACTGGGACAGGGTATAATTCACCCCTCCACTTT. The rearrangement links TRBV9 to TRBJ1-6; 9 bases agree with TRBD1. The V segment lost 4 bases and the J segment 4 bases; nucleotides outside the gene matches: 6. This CDR3 contains 16 residues. CDR1 is SGDLS, CDR2 YYNGEE, per germline. The complete variable domain, with remaining parts taken from reference TRBV9 and TRBJ1-6, reads DSGVTQTPKHLITATGQRVTLRCSPRSGDLSVYWYQQSLDQGLQFLIQYYNGEERAKGNILERFSAQQFPDLHSELNLSSLELGDSALYFCASSPTGTGYNSPLHFGNGTRLTVT.